A selection of T cell receptor beta chains follows, all from one sample in a study of neurological immune-mediated disorders. TCRdb re-called the 5' RACE reads with MiXCR, one entry per CDR3 protein. Seen here are tens of thousands of distinct CDR3 sequences, about 15% observed once, and the top ten hold about 16%. The specimen was PBMCs. The receptors shown here come from a woman in her 40s in good health. Each CDR3 is given with its conserved first and last residue. The D gene is left open where the match is weak. Expanded clones are given a class, and other clones once, few, many or no size at all.

D,J,V,size,CDR3,DNA
NA,TRBJ2-1,TRBV5-1,NA,CASSLETIEYEQFF,TGCGCCAGCAGCTTGGAAACAATTGAGTATGAGCAGTTCTTC
TRBD1,TRBJ2-3,TRBV7-9,many,CASSPRDRGPTTDTQYF,TGTGCCAGCAGCCCCCGGGACAGGGGGCCTACCACAGATACGCAGTATTTT
TRBD1,TRBJ2-5,TRBV6-6,few,CASSYYGQGKETQYF,TGTGCCAGCAGTTACTACGGACAGGGGAAGGAGACCCAGTACTTC
NA,TRBJ1-4,TRBV4-3,NA,CASSHNTGQTNEKLFF,TGCGCCAGCAGCCATAACACAGGGCAAACTAATGAAAAACTGTTTTTT
NA,TRBJ1-1,TRBV10-2,many,CASSERAVGTEAFF,TGCGCCAGCAGTGAGCGGGCGGTGGGCACTGAAGCTTTCTTT
NA,TRBJ2-2,TRBV28,many,CASNGATNTGELFF,TGTGCCAGCAACGGGGCCACCAACACCGGGGAGCTGTTTTTT
NA,TRBJ1-2,TRBV7-2,many,CASSGGSGYGYTF,TGTGCCAGCAGCGGGGGGTCGGGCTATGGCTACACCTTC
TRBD2,TRBJ2-2,TRBV20-1,many,CSARDRRGGRELFF,TGCAGTGCTAGAGATAGGAGGGGAGGGAGGGAGCTGTTTTTT
NA,TRBJ2-6,TRBV12-3/TRBV12-4,many,CASSFTDANVLTF,TGTGCCAGCAGTTTCACCGACGCCAACGTCCTGACTTTC
NA,TRBJ1-2,TRBV12-3/TRBV12-4,many,CASGRIGARGYTF,TGTGCCAGCGGTAGAATCGGGGCGCGGGGCTACACCTTC
TRBD1,TRBJ2-3,TRBV6-6,few,CASSSTGAVTDTQYF,TGTGCCAGCAGTTCTACAGGGGCAGTCACAGATACGCAGTATTTT
NA,TRBJ1-1,TRBV4-1,few,CASSQGFGTMNTEAFF,TGCGCCAGCAGCCAAGGGTTCGGGACAATGAACACTGAAGCTTTCTTT
NA,TRBJ2-1,TRBV7-2,many,CASSLMNEQFF,TGTGCCAGCAGCCTGATGAATGAGCAGTTCTTC
NA,TRBJ1-4,TRBV20-1,few,CSAVVDIRGEKLFF,TGCAGTGCGGTCGTAGATATCAGGGGTGAAAAACTGTTTTTT
NA,TRBJ2-1,TRBV20-1,NA,CSARDRRGVNEQFF,TGCAGTGCTAGAGATCGTAGGGGTGTCAATGAGCAGTTCTTC
NA,TRBJ1-4,TRBV12-5,many,CASGLVLQGIREKLFF,TGTGCTAGTGGTTTGGTACTGCAGGGGATTCGTGAAAAACTGTTTTTT
NA,TRBJ1-5,TRBV7-8,few,CASSLGLRNELLRPQHF,TGTGCCAGCAGCTTAGGGTTGCGCAACGAGCTGCTAAGGCCCCAGCATTTT
NA,TRBJ2-1,TRBV6-2/TRBV6-3,many,CASSYSIGTKLPLYEQFF,TGTGCCAGCAGTTACTCGATAGGTACTAAACTCCCTCTGTATGAGCAGTTCTTC
TRBD2,TRBJ2-7,TRBV5-1,NA,CASSFREGSYEQYF,TGCGCCAGCAGCTTCAGGGAGGGCTCCTACGAGCAGTACTTC
TRBD2,TRBJ2-5,TRBV5-6,many,CASSSGLAGWEETQYF,TGTGCCAGCAGCTCCGGACTAGCGGGGTGGGAGGAGACCCAGTACTTC
TRBD2,TRBJ2-3,TRBV28,many,CASSTPSGGAWDTQYF,TGTGCCAGCAGTACTCCTAGCGGGGGGGCCTGGGATACGCAGTATTTT
NA,TRBJ2-3,TRBV6-5,many,CASSQPGGTSTDTQYF,TGTGCCAGCAGCCAACCAGGGGGGACTAGCACAGATACGCAGTATTTT
NA,TRBJ2-7,TRBV3-1,NA,CASTLRGVNEQYF,TGTGCCAGCACCCTGAGGGGAGTGAACGAGCAGTACTTC
TRBD1,TRBJ1-4,TRBV5-1,many,CASSLRQGEEKLFF,TGCGCCAGCAGCTTGCGACAGGGAGAAGAAAAACTGTTTTTT
NA,TRBJ2-7,TRBV20-1,few,CSARDDSRDWRTGEQYF,TGCAGTGCTAGAGATGATAGTCGGGACTGGCGGACTGGGGAGCAGTACTTC